This T cell receptor beta chain was captured in a study of T cells in Graves' hyperthyroidism and ophthalmopathy. The CDR3 loop spans 15 amino acids. In germline, CDR1 is LNHDA, CDR2 SQIVND (reference sequence). V dropped 6 bases and J dropped 6; count of bases not matched to a gene: 11. RNA transcripts gave rise to amplified TCR beta CDR3 regions. Carried out on the TCR CDR3, a first-round RT-PCR used the HTBI primer set. Using its own MiXCR run on the multiplex PCR reads, TCRdb lists one record per CDR3 protein. Counted here are 350,000 to 400,000 distinct CDR3 sequences, approximately 17% occurring once; the ten biggest clones make up over 35%. This clonotype was detected many times.

The receptor was isolated from a man aged 18 to 29 with Graves' ophthalmopathy. Sequences were obtained from blood. The rearrangement links TRBV19 to TRBJ1-1; 9 nucleotides line up with TRBD1. In DNA form, the CDR3 reads TGTGCCAGTAGCAAAACCGGGACAGGGCAATCTGAAGCTTTCTTT. It specifies CASSKTGTGQSEAFF.